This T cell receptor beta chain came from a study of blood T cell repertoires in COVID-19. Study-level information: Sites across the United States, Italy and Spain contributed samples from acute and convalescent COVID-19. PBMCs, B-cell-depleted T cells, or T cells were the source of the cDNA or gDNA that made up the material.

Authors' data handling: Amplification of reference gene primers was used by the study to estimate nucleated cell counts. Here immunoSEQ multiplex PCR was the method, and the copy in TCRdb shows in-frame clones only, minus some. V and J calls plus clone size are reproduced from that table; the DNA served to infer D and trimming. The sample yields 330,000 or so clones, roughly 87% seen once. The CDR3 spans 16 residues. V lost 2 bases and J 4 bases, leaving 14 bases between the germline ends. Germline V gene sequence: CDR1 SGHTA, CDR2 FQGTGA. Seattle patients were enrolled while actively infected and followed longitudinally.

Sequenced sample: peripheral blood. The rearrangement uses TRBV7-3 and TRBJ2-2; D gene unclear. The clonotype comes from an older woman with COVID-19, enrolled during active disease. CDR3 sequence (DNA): TGTGCCAGCAGCTTATCGGGTGGCTATCGCACCGGGGAGCTGTTTTTT. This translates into CASSLSGGYRTGELFF.